Below, one T cell receptor beta chain is given with its context. Its target is unknown. Together with a sample-barcoded 5' primer, a J-beta primer mix was included in a second PCR lasting roughly 6 to 12 cycles. Paired-end reads containing CDR3 totaled no fewer than 3 million for each sample. MiXCR was run by TCRdb on the 5' RACE reads, yielding one entry per CDR3 protein. Of around 780,000 distinct CDR3 sequences listed, 45% to 70% are singletons. CDR3 length: 10 residues. Germline V gene lookup returns CDR1 DFQATT and CDR2 SNEGSKA (reference sequence). Trimming shortened V by 0 bases and J by 14 bases, and 5 bases separated the two germline ends. This sample was included in a study of blood T cells in healthy people across ages. Study-wide points: Long-lived donors carried more naive CD4+ cells and greater diversity than aged donors.

Aged about 6 to 95, donors were systemically healthy Caucasians from Russia. With each sample, at least 5 micrograms of total RNA were extracted. The sequence derives from a man in his forties in good health. V and J are TRBV20-1 and TRBJ1-6; no definite D call. The material sequenced was blood. CDR3 amino acids: CSARDKTLHF. In DNA, the CDR3 is TGCAGTGCTAGAGATAAAACCCTCCACTTT.